The source of this TCR beta chain is a study of identical twins' blood T cells. V lost 2 bases, J lost 0 bases, and 9 bases lay in between. From germline, CDR1 is SGHDT and CDR2 YYEEEE. The CDR3 spans 15 residues. About this clonotype itself: Antigen unknown.

TCRdb processed the 5' RACE reads anew with MiXCR; each CDR3 protein has one entry. The sample comprises 400,000 or so distinct CDR3 sequences, roughly 27% of which are singletons, and 5.5% to 6.5% rests with the top ten. Study-wide results and limits: Each donor's most abundant TCRbeta clonotypes shared more CDR3 sequences with her twin than unrelated donors. V gene usage reportedly matched far better within twin pairs than unrelated donors.

Sequenced: PBMCs. This sequence originates from a woman aged 18 to 50 in good health. This chain uses TRBV5-6 with TRBJ1-5; the D gene is possibly TRBD1 (6 bases). CDR3 nucleotides: TGTGCCAGCAGCTTACAGGGCTTTAGCAATCAGCCCCAGCATTTT. As protein: CASSLQGFSNQPQHF.